Listed below are T cell receptor beta chains from one sample, sequenced in a study of cytotoxic CD8 clonotypes in ibrutinib-treated CLL. Here immunoSEQ multiplex PCR was the method, and the copy in TCRdb shows in-frame clones only, minus some. The repertoire consists of approximately 97,000 clones, with more than 70% occurring once and the leading ten covering roughly 24%. Source: PBMCs, taken after 24 months of ibrutinib treatment. These receptor sequences come from a human donor with chronic lymphocytic leukemia. CDR3s include the opening cysteine and the closing phenylalanine or tryptophan. D genes are given only for firm matches. Size is stated for part of the rows, as once, few or many counts, or as a class when the clone is expanded.

j_call clone_size v_call d_call cdr3_aa cdr3_nt
TRBJ2-5 . TRBV9 TRBD2 CASSPAGERAGETQYF TGTGCCAGCAGCCCAGCGGGGGAGCGGGCGGGGGAGACCCAGTACTTC
TRBJ1-2 . TRBV30 . CAWSPGQNYGYTF TGTGCCTGGAGTCCAGGACAGAACTATGGCTACACCTTC
TRBJ2-7 . TRBV5-6 TRBD1 CASSLAGTALYEQYF TGTGCCAGCAGCTTGGCCGGGACAGCCCTCTACGAGCAGTACTTC
TRBJ2-7 . TRBV10-3 TRBD1 CAIRDRGPYEQYF TGTGCCATCAGGGACAGGGGTCCCTACGAGCAGTACTTC
TRBJ2-3 . TRBV7-6 . CASSLAPEVDTQYF TGTGCCAGCAGCTTAGCCCCGGAGGTAGATACGCAGTATTTT
TRBJ2-3 . TRBV6-1 . CASSEDPGGTDTQYF TGTGCCAGCAGTGAGGATCCGGGAGGCACAGATACGCAGTATTTT
TRBJ2-7 . TRBV7-6 . CASSLYEQYF TGTGCCAGCAGCCTGTACGAGCAGTACTTC
TRBJ2-2 . TRBV19 . CASRDGGIKHGELFF TGTGCCAGTAGGGACGGGGGTATCAAACACGGGGAGCTGTTTTTT
TRBJ1-1 few TRBV29-1 TRBD1 CSAGQGYTEAFF TGCAGCGCAGGACAGGGATACACTGAAGCTTTCTTT
TRBJ2-3 few TRBV6-1 TRBD2 CASSERPAGEVDTQYF TGTGCCAGCAGTGAACGGCCAGCGGGAGAGGTAGATACGCAGTATTTT
TRBJ2-1 . TRBV11-2 TRBD2 CASSSWELAGVEQFF TGTGCCAGCAGCTCCTGGGAGCTAGCGGGAGTTGAGCAGTTCTTC
TRBJ2-6 few TRBV7-3 TRBD1 CASSLIGTGESSGANVLTF TGTGCCAGCAGCTTAATAGGGACAGGGGAGAGCTCTGGGGCCAACGTCCTGACTTTC
TRBJ2-7 . TRBV19 . CASRDGLSYEQYF TGTGCCAGCAGAGACGGACTGTCCTACGAGCAGTACTTC
TRBJ1-1 . TRBV7-6 . CASSLFGGDTEAFF TGTGCCAGCAGCTTATTTGGGGGGGACACTGAAGCTTTCTTT
TRBJ1-2 . TRBV5-6 . CASTRDVYGYTF TGTGCCAGCACCCGGGACGTCTATGGCTACACCTTC
TRBJ2-3 . TRBV6-4 . CASARTDSTDTQYF TGTGCCAGCGCGCGGACAGATAGCACAGATACGCAGTATTTT
TRBJ2-7 . TRBV6-5 TRBD1 CASSSGQSQQYF TGTGCCAGCAGTTCGGGACAGTCTCAGCAGTACTTC
TRBJ1-5 . TRBV7-2 . CASSPLGDQPQHF TGTGCCAGCAGCCCACTCGGGGATCAGCCCCAGCATTTT
TRBJ2-1 . TRBV15 TRBD1 CATSSSDRGYFGPFEQFF TGTGCCACCAGCAGTTCAGACAGGGGCTACTTTGGCCCCTTTGAGCAGTTCTTC
TRBJ2-1 once TRBV6-1 . CASSERGASSGNEQFF TGTGCCAGCAGTGAGAGGGGGGCGTCGTCAGGCAATGAGCAGTTCTTC
TRBJ2-2 . TRBV16 TRBD1 CASSTGQGTNTGELFF TGTGCCAGCAGTACTGGACAGGGTACGAACACCGGGGAGCTGTTTTTT
TRBJ2-5 . TRBV27 TRBD2 CASSLGLAGGETQYF TGTGCCAGCAGTTTAGGACTAGCGGGAGGCGAGACCCAGTACTTC
TRBJ2-1 . TRBV7-6 . CASSFRDGAYNEQFF TGTGCCAGCAGCTTTCGGGACGGAGCCTACAATGAGCAGTTCTTC
TRBJ1-1 . TRBV5-6 . CASSLGLGIKNTEAFF TGTGCCAGCAGCTTAGGTTTGGGGATCAAGAACACTGAAGCTTTCTTT
TRBJ2-3 few TRBV6-1 TRBD2 CASSSREARTDTQYF TGTGCCAGCAGTTCGCGGGAGGCCCGCACAGATACGCAGTATTTT
TRBJ2-1 . TRBV20-1 . CSAVYNEQFF TGCAGTGCGGTCTACAATGAGCAGTTCTTC
TRBJ2-1 . TRBV5-1 . CASSLVTDLQYEQFF TGCGCCAGCAGCTTGGTGACAGACCTACAATATGAGCAGTTCTTC
TRBJ2-2 . TRBV5-1 TRBD2 CASSKTSGSGTGELFF TGCGCCAGCAGCAAGACTAGCGGGAGTGGCACCGGGGAGCTGTTTTTT
TRBJ2-7 once TRBV2 TRBD1 CASSAGTGGNEQYF TGTGCCAGCAGTGCCGGCACAGGGGGTAACGAGCAGTACTTC
TRBJ2-1 once TRBV2 TRBD2 CASSNEAGGPYNEQFF TGTGCCAGCAGTAACGAAGCGGGAGGGCCCTACAATGAGCAGTTCTTC
TRBJ1-1 few TRBV30 TRBD1 CAWTRQGWAEAFF TGTGCCTGGACAAGACAGGGGTGGGCTGAAGCTTTCTTT
TRBJ1-2 once TRBV7-3 TRBD1 CASSPPGTGGYGYTF TGTGCCAGCAGCCCCCCCGGGACAGGTGGCTATGGCTACACCTTC
TRBJ2-5 . TRBV2 TRBD1 CASSEGNRGGETQYF TGTGCCAGCAGTGAAGGGAACAGGGGTGGCGAGACCCAGTACTTC
TRBJ2-7 . TRBV7-3 . CASSKGQVGAYEQYF TGTGCCAGCAGCAAAGGGCAGGTGGGGGCCTACGAGCAGTACTTC
TRBJ2-5 . TRBV6-1 . CASSGLRETQYF TGTGCCAGCAGCGGATTGAGAGAGACCCAGTACTTC
TRBJ1-2 . TRBV6-1 TRBD1 CASSEAFVPGTGGRGYTF TGTGCCAGCAGTGAAGCGTTTGTGCCCGGGACAGGGGGTCGTGGCTACACCTTC
TRBJ1-2 . TRBV5-1 TRBD1 CASSGGQGGHGYTF TGCGCCAGCAGCGGCGGACAGGGCGGTCATGGCTACACCTTC
TRBJ1-2 once TRBV6-5 . CASTQAGSTYGYTF TGTGCCAGCACCCAAGCAGGGTCGACCTATGGCTACACCTTC